A selection of T cell receptor beta chains follows, all from one sample in a study of T-cell memory formation after mild COVID-19. TCRdb fed the 5' RACE reads into MiXCR, producing one record per CDR3 protein. This table holds fewer than 650,000 distinct CDR3 sequences, roughly 21% found once. The sample taken for sequencing was PBMCs or a T cell subset sorted from them (not recorded which). These receptors were collected from an adult woman who had mild COVID-19 (a few samples of this study predate the infection). Cell type and time point are not known. The CDR3 runs from the conserved cysteine through the conserved F or W. Fields, in order: V gene, clone size, J gene, D gene, CDR3 DNA, CDR3 protein. D genes are given only for firm matches. The size entry is marked missing in some rows and otherwise reads once, few, many or a size class.

V gene: TRBV7-9
clone size: many
J gene: TRBJ1-1
D gene: NA
CDR3 DNA: TGTGCCAGCAGCCGCCGTTGGGGGGGAACGGACACTGAAGCTTTCTTT
CDR3 protein: CASSRRWGGTDTEAFF

V gene: TRBV5-1
clone size: NA
J gene: TRBJ2-5
D gene: NA
CDR3 DNA: TGCGCCAGCAGCCTAGGGACGTACCAAGAGACCCAGTACTTC
CDR3 protein: CASSLGTYQETQYF

V gene: TRBV12-3/TRBV12-4
clone size: NA
J gene: TRBJ1-5
D gene: TRBD1
CDR3 DNA: TGTGCCAGCAGCCTCGGACAGGCTCAGCCCCAGCATTTT
CDR3 protein: CASSLGQAQPQHF

V gene: TRBV9
clone size: few
J gene: TRBJ2-2
D gene: NA
CDR3 DNA: TGTGCCAGCAGCCGACCTACAGACACCGGGGAGCTGTTTTTT
CDR3 protein: CASSRPTDTGELFF

V gene: TRBV7-9
clone size: NA
J gene: TRBJ2-3
D gene: NA
CDR3 DNA: TGTGCCAGCAGCTTAATGGTGGGAAGCACAGATACGCAGTATTTT
CDR3 protein: CASSLMVGSTDTQYF

V gene: TRBV7-9
clone size: few
J gene: TRBJ2-1
D gene: NA
CDR3 DNA: TGTGCCACCACGCCAGTAAATGAGCAGTTCTTC
CDR3 protein: CATTPVNEQFF

V gene: TRBV7-8
clone size: NA
J gene: TRBJ2-7
D gene: TRBD1
CDR3 DNA: TGTGCCAGCAGCGCCCGGGACAGGAAGCAGTACTTC
CDR3 protein: CASSARDRKQYF

V gene: TRBV3-1
clone size: few
J gene: TRBJ2-4
D gene: TRBD2
CDR3 DNA: TGTGCCAGCAGCCAAGAACCCACTAGCGGGGGAATAGCCAAAAACATTCAGTACTTC
CDR3 protein: CASSQEPTSGGIAKNIQYF

V gene: TRBV2
clone size: few
J gene: TRBJ2-3
D gene: NA
CDR3 DNA: TGTGCCAGCAGTCGGGAATCAAGCACAGATACGCAGTATTTT
CDR3 protein: CASSRESSTDTQYF

V gene: TRBV4-2
clone size: NA
J gene: TRBJ1-1
D gene: TRBD1
CDR3 DNA: TGTGCCAGCAGCCAGGACAGGGTTGTAAGGACTGAAGCTTTCTTT
CDR3 protein: CASSQDRVVRTEAFF

V gene: TRBV7-2
clone size: NA
J gene: TRBJ2-3
D gene: TRBD2
CDR3 DNA: TGTGCCAGCAGCTTAAGGTGGGGACTAGCGGGAGGAGTAACTAGCACAGATACGCAGTATTTT
CDR3 protein: CASSLRWGLAGGVTSTDTQYF

V gene: TRBV5-1
clone size: NA
J gene: TRBJ2-5
D gene: NA
CDR3 DNA: TGCGCCAGCAGCCTCCAAGGATCACGGGAGACCCAGTACTTC
CDR3 protein: CASSLQGSRETQYF

V gene: TRBV9
clone size: few
J gene: TRBJ2-2
D gene: NA
CDR3 DNA: TGTGCCAGCAGCGTAGCCGGCAGGGGAGGAACCGGGGAGCTGTTTTTT
CDR3 protein: CASSVAGRGGTGELFF

V gene: TRBV7-9
clone size: few
J gene: TRBJ2-5
D gene: TRBD2
CDR3 DNA: TGTGCCAGCAGCTTAGTTCTAGCGGGAGGTTCAGAAGAGACCCAGTACTTC
CDR3 protein: CASSLVLAGGSEETQYF

V gene: TRBV20-1
clone size: NA
J gene: TRBJ2-1
D gene: TRBD2
CDR3 DNA: TGCAGTGCTGTCCGGGGGGGCTCCTACAATGAGCAGTTCTTC
CDR3 protein: CSAVRGGSYNEQFF

V gene: TRBV2
clone size: few
J gene: TRBJ2-7
D gene: NA
CDR3 DNA: TGTGCCAGCAGTGAAGGGGTCGGGAAGTCCCGTCAGTCGTACGAGCAGTACTTC
CDR3 protein: CASSEGVGKSRQSYEQYF

V gene: TRBV5-8
clone size: NA
J gene: TRBJ2-3
D gene: TRBD2
CDR3 DNA: TGTGCCAGCAGCTTGGCAGGGACTAGCGGCCACACAGATACGCAGTATTTT
CDR3 protein: CASSLAGTSGHTDTQYF

V gene: TRBV4-1
clone size: NA
J gene: TRBJ1-2
D gene: NA
CDR3 DNA: TGCGCCAGCAGCCATGCGGAAACTAACTATGGCTACACCTTC
CDR3 protein: CASSHAETNYGYTF

V gene: TRBV20-1
clone size: few
J gene: TRBJ2-3
D gene: NA
CDR3 DNA: TGCAGTGCGCGGGACCACACCACAGATACGCAGTATTTT
CDR3 protein: CSARDHTTDTQYF

V gene: TRBV4-1
clone size: NA
J gene: TRBJ1-1
D gene: NA
CDR3 DNA: TGCGCCAGCAGCCAAGGCTGGGGAGAGGACACTGAAGCTTTCTTT
CDR3 protein: CASSQGWGEDTEAFF

V gene: TRBV2
clone size: NA
J gene: TRBJ2-3
D gene: NA
CDR3 DNA: TGTGCCAGCAGTGATCGTCTAGATACGCAGTATTTT
CDR3 protein: CASSDRLDTQYF

V gene: TRBV19
clone size: NA
J gene: TRBJ2-1
D gene: NA
CDR3 DNA: TGTGCCAGTAGTCCTTTTCCGGGAGTGAATGAGCAGTTCTTC
CDR3 protein: CASSPFPGVNEQFF

V gene: TRBV20-1
clone size: NA
J gene: TRBJ1-1
D gene: NA
CDR3 DNA: TGCAGTGCTAGGACCGGGTACACTGAAGCTTTCTTT
CDR3 protein: CSARTGYTEAFF

V gene: TRBV20-1
clone size: few
J gene: TRBJ2-3
D gene: TRBD2
CDR3 DNA: TGCAGTGCGGCCTCCACGCGGGAGGGGTCAGATACGCAGTATTTT
CDR3 protein: CSAASTREGSDTQYF

V gene: TRBV27
clone size: NA
J gene: TRBJ2-1
D gene: TRBD1
CDR3 DNA: TGTGCCAGCAGTCAGGACAGGGGGTGGGGCAATGAGCAGTTCTTC
CDR3 protein: CASSQDRGWGNEQFF

V gene: TRBV4-3
clone size: NA
J gene: TRBJ2-7
D gene: TRBD2
CDR3 DNA: TGCGCCAGCAGCCAAGGGGTAGCGGGAGTTTACGAGCAGTACTTC
CDR3 protein: CASSQGVAGVYEQYF

V gene: TRBV3-1
clone size: NA
J gene: TRBJ2-7
D gene: NA
CDR3 DNA: TGTGCCAGCAGTAATATAGGTGGGGGCGAGCAGTACTTC
CDR3 protein: CASSNIGGGEQYF

V gene: TRBV4-3
clone size: NA
J gene: TRBJ2-1
D gene: NA
CDR3 DNA: TGCGCCAGCAGCCAAGATGCGTACGGGACGGGCTCCTACAATGAGCAGTTCTTC
CDR3 protein: CASSQDAYGTGSYNEQFF

V gene: TRBV10-3
clone size: few
J gene: TRBJ2-7
D gene: NA
CDR3 DNA: TGTGCCATCAGGGGTGGGAGCTCCTACGAGCAGTACTTC
CDR3 protein: CAIRGGSSYEQYF

V gene: TRBV19
clone size: few
J gene: TRBJ2-7
D gene: TRBD2
CDR3 DNA: TGTGCCAGTAGACGTTCGCTAGCGGGAGTCCACGAGCAGTACTTC
CDR3 protein: CASRRSLAGVHEQYF

V gene: TRBV4-1
clone size: few
J gene: TRBJ2-2
D gene: NA
CDR3 DNA: TGCGCCAGCAGCCAAGATTCAGGGCCCACCGGGGAGCTGTTTTTT
CDR3 protein: CASSQDSGPTGELFF

V gene: TRBV7-6
clone size: few
J gene: TRBJ2-1
D gene: TRBD2
CDR3 DNA: TGTGCCAGCAGCTTAGCGCGCGGGGGCTACAATGAGCAGTTCTTC
CDR3 protein: CASSLARGGYNEQFF

V gene: TRBV7-3
clone size: few
J gene: TRBJ2-3
D gene: NA
CDR3 DNA: TGTGCCAGCAGCTTAGGCGGCGTACTCACAGATACGCAGTATTTT
CDR3 protein: CASSLGGVLTDTQYF

V gene: TRBV4-2
clone size: NA
J gene: TRBJ2-7
D gene: NA
CDR3 DNA: TGTGCCAGCAGCCAAGACGGCAACTCCTACGAGCAGTACTTC
CDR3 protein: CASSQDGNSYEQYF

V gene: TRBV28
clone size: NA
J gene: TRBJ2-1
D gene: TRBD1
CDR3 DNA: TGTGCCAGCAGTTTATCCGGGACAGGGATTTACAATGAGCAGTTCTTC
CDR3 protein: CASSLSGTGIYNEQFF

V gene: TRBV7-8
clone size: NA
J gene: TRBJ1-1
D gene: TRBD1
CDR3 DNA: TGTGCCAGCAGCTTACGTGGGGACAGTACCCTGGAAGCTTTCTTT
CDR3 protein: CASSLRGDSTLEAFF

V gene: TRBV7-9
clone size: NA
J gene: TRBJ1-1
D gene: NA
CDR3 DNA: TGTGCCAGCAGCTTAGTAGTCTCCCTCCGGGCTGAAGCTTTCTTT
CDR3 protein: CASSLVVSLRAEAFF

V gene: TRBV7-8
clone size: few
J gene: TRBJ2-5
D gene: NA
CDR3 DNA: TGTGCCAGCAGCTTATCGAATTCCCAAGAGACCCAGTACTTC
CDR3 protein: CASSLSNSQETQYF

V gene: TRBV12-3/TRBV12-4
clone size: NA
J gene: TRBJ1-1
D gene: NA
CDR3 DNA: TGTGCCAGCAGTCCTCATCGGGGGCTTATGGCTGAAGCTTTCTTT
CDR3 protein: CASSPHRGLMAEAFF

V gene: TRBV29-1
clone size: NA
J gene: TRBJ2-7
D gene: NA
CDR3 DNA: TGCAGCGTTGTCGGCAGGGGGGTCTACGAGCAGTACTTC
CDR3 protein: CSVVGRGVYEQYF

V gene: TRBV28
clone size: once
J gene: TRBJ1-5
D gene: NA
CDR3 DNA: TGTGCCAGCAGTTTCTGGGACCCCAATCAGCCCCAGCATTTT
CDR3 protein: CASSFWDPNQPQHF

V gene: TRBV20-1
clone size: NA
J gene: TRBJ1-5
D gene: NA
CDR3 DNA: TGCAGTGCTAGAGAGGGAGTACGCAATCAGCCCCAGCATTTT
CDR3 protein: CSAREGVRNQPQHF

V gene: TRBV3-1
clone size: many
J gene: TRBJ2-7
D gene: NA
CDR3 DNA: TGTGCCAGCAGCCGTTACTACGAGCAGTACTTC
CDR3 protein: CASSRYYEQYF

V gene: TRBV12-3/TRBV12-4
clone size: NA
J gene: TRBJ2-7
D gene: NA
CDR3 DNA: TGTGCCAGCAGAACTCCCTTTTCCGAGCAGTACTTC
CDR3 protein: CASRTPFSEQYF

V gene: TRBV12-3/TRBV12-4
clone size: NA
J gene: TRBJ2-1
D gene: TRBD2
CDR3 DNA: TGTGCCAGCAGCCCGCCGCCCGCGGGAGTGTCCAATGAGCAGTTCTTC
CDR3 protein: CASSPPPAGVSNEQFF

V gene: TRBV20-1
clone size: NA
J gene: TRBJ1-2
D gene: NA
CDR3 DNA: TGCAGTGCTAGAGATCTCTCGGGACCGGACTATGGCTACACCTTC
CDR3 protein: CSARDLSGPDYGYTF

V gene: TRBV7-9
clone size: NA
J gene: TRBJ1-1
D gene: NA
CDR3 DNA: TGTGCCAGCAGTCGACCCCTTGACAGGAACACTGAAGCTTTCTTT
CDR3 protein: CASSRPLDRNTEAFF

V gene: TRBV4-2
clone size: once
J gene: TRBJ1-1
D gene: NA
CDR3 DNA: TGTGCCAGCAGCCAAGTCAAGGCAGGGATGAACACTGAAGCTTTCTTT
CDR3 protein: CASSQVKAGMNTEAFF